The sample holds a few counts of the clone carrying this T cell receptor (beta chain). Its antigen is not identified. Generation of TCR cDNA used 5'RACE template switching (which added a universal primer site and UMIs). One entry per CDR3 protein, called by TCRdb with MiXCR from the 5' RACE reads. In the table there are some 320,000 distinct CDR3 sequences, around 9.3% of which are singletons. The CDR3 totals 15 residues. V lost 5 bases and J lost 0, with 11 bases in between. Germline V gene sequence: CDR1 SGHTA, CDR2 FQGNSA. The data are from a study of T cells after yellow fever vaccination. Study-level results: Sorted repertoires could include abundant contaminating clonotypes from bulk cells. A weaker but faster secondary response was observed, peaking on day 5 versus 15.

This rearrangement joins TRBV7-2 to TRBJ1-5; D is ambiguous. The sequencing used CD4+ T cells sorted from PBMCs, collected 5 days after the yellow fever booster vaccination. The TCR comes from a man between 18 and 35 years old who received the YFV17D yellow fever vaccine. CDR3: CASSPWGASNQPQHF. The DNA for the CDR3 is TGTGCCAGCAGCCCTTGGGGAGCTAGCAATCAGCCCCAGCATTTT.